The 23 T cell receptor beta chains listed next were all sequenced from one sample in a study of T-cell memory formation after mild COVID-19 (dated by TCRdb to the early 2020s). The library was built by means of 5' RACE. For sequencing, an Illumina NovaSeq 6000 was employed. The public sequencing data were trimmed at Q25 with fastp and processed into clonotypes with MiXCR by TCRdb, which kept only in-frame beta chains. Every distinct CDR3 protein forms one entry, paired with its most common genes and DNA. The table for this sample lists about 50,000 distinct CDR3 sequences; around 9.7% of them were counted only once. The ten largest clones capture about 11% of the sample. The sequencing input was PBMCs or a T cell subset sorted from them (not recorded which). The source is an adult woman who had mild COVID-19 (a few samples of this study predate the infection). The sample titles of this study are shuffled in the database, so cell type and time point are left out; the donor was told from shared clones.

This clonotype was counted between two and nine times. The chain joins TRBV25-1 to TRBJ2-2, with D possibly TRBD1 on 6 matching bases. Trimming took 0 bases from V and 9 from J, leaving 20 bases between them. Germline loops: CDR1 MGHDK, CDR2 SYGVNS. The CDR3 sequence is 17 residues long. The CDR3 here is CASSEYGPQGGRWELFF. The CDR3 nucleotides are TGTGCCAGCAGTGAATACGGGCCCCAAGGGGGTCGCTGGGAGCTGTTTTTT.

This clonotype was recorded many times. The gene calls are TRBV29-1 and TRBJ2-3; D perhaps matches TRBD1 (6 bases). Trimming stripped 0 bases from V and 1 base from J, with 17 bases between. Looked up from germline, CDR1 is SQVTM and CDR2 is ANQGSEA. CDR3 length: 17 amino acids. The CDR3 protein is CSVEEGAAITRTDTQYF. As DNA, the CDR3 is TGCAGCGTTGAAGAGGGGGCAGCGATAACACGCACAGATACGCAGTATTTT.

This clonotype has only a few counts. This chain connects TRBV5-1 to TRBJ2-5; no definite D call. Germline loops: CDR1 SGHRS, CDR2 YFSETQ. The V gene lost 2 bases and the J gene lost 3 bases, with 2 bases spanning the gap. This CDR3 spans 11 amino acids. The CDR3 loop is CASSFKETQYF. For the CDR3, the DNA is TGCGCCAGCAGCTTTAAAGAGACCCAGTACTTC.

The sample holds many counts of this clonotype. J is TRBJ2-5 and V is TRBV20-1, with 9 bases aligning to TRBD2. Germline-derived CDR1 and CDR2 are DFQATT and SNEGSKA (reference sequence). The trim removed 0 bases at V and 14 bases at J, leaving 10 bases unmatched. CDR3 length: 13 residues. CDR3 nucleotide sequence: TGCAGTGCTAGAGAGACCATAGCGGGACTAGCTTACTTC. This sequence encodes CSARETIAGLAYF.

This clonotype appeared many times. V usage is TRBV15 and J usage is TRBJ2-1; TRBD1 aligns across 7 bases. In germline, CDR1 is LNHNV, CDR2 YYDKDF (reference sequence). CDR3 length equals 15 residues. With V trimmed by 6 bases and J by 7 bases, 12 bases remained unmatched. Written as DNA, the CDR3 is TGTGCCACCAGAGGGTCCGGGACAGCCTCAAATGAGCAGTTCTTC. This gives the protein CATRGSGTASNEQFF.

The chain links TRBV7-8 to TRBJ1-5, with TRBD1 identical over 7 bases. With V trimmed by 5 bases and J by 5 bases, 9 bases remained unmatched. CDR1 and CDR2 (germline): SGHVS, FQNEAQ. The CDR3 has 15 amino acids. The CDR3 reads CASSRDRSADQPQHF. CDR3 coding DNA: TGTGCCAGCAGCAGGGACAGATCGGCGGATCAGCCCCAGCATTTT.

This clonotype has at least ten counts. The CDR3, as DNA: TGTGCCAGCAGCTCCCCTGGCGGGGCCCGCACTGAAGCTTTCTTT. It specifies CASSSPGGARTEAFF. The chain has TRBV7-2 and TRBJ1-1, with D tentatively TRBD1 (5 bases). The CDR3 loop spans 15 amino acids. V was shortened by 4 bases and J by 4 bases, with 16 bases between the two germline ends. CDR1 is SGHTA, CDR2 FQGNSA, per germline. Filled out from reference TRBV7-2 and TRBJ1-1, the complete variable domain reads GAGVSQSPSNKVTEKGKDVELRCDPISGHTALYWYRQSLGQGLEFLIYFQGNSAPDKSGLPSDRFSAERTGGSVSTLTIQRTQQEDSAVYLCASSSPGGARTEAFFGQGTRLTVV.

The chain combines TRBV5-5 with TRBJ1-5; 8 bases match TRBD1. This CDR3 spans 16 amino acids. From germline, CDR1 is SGHKS and CDR2 YYEKEE (reference sequence). Trimming removed 5 bases from V and 4 bases from J; junction bases left unmatched: 11. The CDR3, as DNA: TGTGCCAGCAGTTCCGGGACAGGCACTTTTAATCAGCCCCAGCATTTT. It specifies CASSSGTGTFNQPQHF.

Ten or more counts support this clonotype. This rearrangement joins TRBV12-3 or TRBV12-4 to TRBJ2-7; D is undetermined. The CDR3 runs 13 residues. V was cut by 3 bases and J by 2 bases, with 8 bases left in between. CDR3 in DNA: TGTGCCAGCAGTTTCCAGGACGCCTACGAGCAGTACTTC. Its protein is CASSFQDAYEQYF.

This clonotype was observed at least ten times. The chain has TRBV18 and TRBJ2-1; D is unclear. V gave up 2 bases and J gave up 7 bases, with 6 bases separating them. CDR3 length equals 12 residues. Germline V gene lookup returns CDR1 KGHSH and CDR2 LQKENI. Here the CDR3 DNA reads TGTGCCAGCTCACCAGTCCAAAATGAGCAGTTCTTC. This translates into CASSPVQNEQFF.

This clonotype has a count of ten or more. This sequence joins TRBV20-1 and TRBJ2-4; 9 bases map to TRBD2. This CDR3 contains 12 residues. V lost 6 bases and J lost 13; bases outside the gene matches: 10. Germline V lookup: CDR1 DFQATT, CDR2 SNEGSKA (reference sequence). This CDR3 reads CSAKLAGRLQYF. The CDR3 DNA reads TGCAGTGCAAAGCTAGCGGGACGACTGCAGTACTTC.

The V gene is TRBV10-3, the J gene TRBJ2-7; TRBD2 might be the D (5 bases). The CDR3 loop spans 11 amino acids. The V and J ends lost 4 bases and 5 bases respectively, with 6 bases between them. Germline V CDR1 and CDR2: ENHRY, SYGVKD. CDR3 sequence reads: CAISAGNEQYF. CDR3 nucleotide sequence: TGTGCCATCAGTGCCGGGAACGAGCAGTACTTC.

This clonotype came up a few times. J is TRBJ2-2 and V is TRBV5-1; D is perhaps TRBD2 (6 bases). Germline V lookup: CDR1 SGHRS, CDR2 YFSETQ. The CDR3 extends over 15 amino acids. V gave up 3 bases and J gave up 2 bases, with 11 bases separating them. CDR3 loop: CASSSGSVNTGELFF. The DNA for the CDR3 is TGCGCCAGCAGCTCCGGGAGCGTAAACACCGGGGAGCTGTTTTTT. The full variable domain, rest sourced from reference TRBV5-1 and TRBJ2-2, is KAGVTQTPRYLIKTRGQQVTLSCSPISGHRSVSWYQQTPGQGLQFLFEYFSETQRNKGNFPGRFSGRQFSNSRSEMNVSTLELGDSALYLCASSSGSVNTGELFFGEGSRLTVL.

This clonotype came up many times. The chain links TRBV2 to TRBJ2-1; D unresolved. Germline loops: CDR1 SNHLY, CDR2 FYNNEI. V was trimmed by 4 bases and J by 7 bases, leaving 5 bases between them. This CDR3 has 11 amino acids. Here the CDR3 reads CASSGLNEQFF. CDR3 bases: TGTGCCAGCAGTGGGCTAAATGAGCAGTTCTTC.

The sample holds many counts of this clonotype. The gene calls are TRBV20-1 and TRBJ1-2; 11 positions agree with TRBD1. CDR3 length: 16 amino acids. Germline CDR1 DFQATT, CDR2 SNEGSKA (reference sequence). The V and J ends lost 6 bases and 2 bases, in that order; junction bases with no gene match: 11. CDR3 in amino acids: CSAPPGTGGINYGYTF. The DNA for the CDR3 is TGCAGTGCCCCCCCCGGGACAGGGGGGATAAACTATGGCTACACCTTC.

Only a few counts were recorded for this clonotype. The chain is built from TRBV5-1 and TRBJ1-6, with no clear D. CDR3 length: 15 residues. Germline V gene lookup returns CDR1 SGHRS and CDR2 YFSETQ. V was cut by 0 bases and J by 7 bases, with 11 bases left in between. For the CDR3, the DNA is TGCGCCAGCAGCTTGGCGGGCAGACCGAATTCACCCCTCCACTTT. It translates to CASSLAGRPNSPLHF.

This clonotype was seen many times. In DNA form, the CDR3 reads TGTGCCAGCAGCTTAAACACAGATACGCAGTATTTT. Residues: CASSLNTDTQYF. The J gene is TRBJ2-3, the V gene TRBV11-2, with D uncertain. The CDR3 totals 12 residues. Trimming cost V 2 bases and J 2 bases, with 2 bases left between them. Germline values: CDR1 SGHAT, CDR2 FQNNGV.

This clonotype has at least ten counts. CDR3 protein: CASSWDFAYEQYF. The CDR3 coding sequence is TGTGCCAGCAGCTGGGACTTTGCCTACGAGCAGTACTTC. The J gene is TRBJ2-7, the V gene TRBV5-5; maybe TRBD2 (6 bases). Germline lookup yields CDR1 SGHKS and CDR2 YYEKEE (reference sequence). V dropped 3 bases and J dropped 2 bases, with 9 bases sitting between them. The CDR3 totals 13 residues. Full variable domain (remainder filled in from reference TRBV5-5 and TRBJ2-7): DAGVTQSPTHLIKTRGQQVTLRCSPISGHKSVSWYQQVLGQGPQFIFQYYEKEERGRGNFPDRFSARQFPNYSSELNVNALLLGDSALYLCASSWDFAYEQYFGPGTRLTVT.

This clonotype was detected a few times. J is TRBJ2-7 and V is TRBV15; TRBD1 matches 11 bases. After removal of 4 bases from V and 6 bases from J, the junction contained 5 bases not matched to a gene. CDR1 is LNHNV and CDR2 is YYDKDF in the germline V gene (reference sequence). This CDR3 has 14 amino acids. CDR3: CATSTGQGAREQYF. The DNA of the CDR3 is TGTGCCACCAGCACAGGACAGGGGGCACGCGAGCAGTACTTC.

V is TRBV7-9 and J is TRBJ2-7, with D possibly being TRBD1 (5 bases). The V end was cut by 5 bases, the J end by 1 base, with 9 bases between. The CDR3 covers 13 residues. Germline values: CDR1 SEHNR, CDR2 FQNEAQ (reference sequence). Here the CDR3 DNA reads TGTGCCAGCAGCAAGACAGTATCCTACGAGCAGTACTTC. It encodes CASSKTVSYEQYF.

This clonotype came up many times. The chain has TRBV25-1 and TRBJ2-3, with TRBD2 matching 10 bases. In germline, CDR1 is MGHDK, CDR2 SYGVNS. Trimming removed 8 bases from V and 1 base from J; junction bases left unmatched: 6. CDR3 length equals 15 residues. The CDR3 protein is CASGTSASRTDTQYF. CDR3 nucleotide sequence: TGTGCCAGCGGGACTAGCGCATCCCGCACAGATACGCAGTATTTT.

This clonotype was recorded many times. The J gene is TRBJ2-2, the V gene TRBV15; D gene unclear. CDR3 length: 14 amino acids. CDR1 and CDR2 from the germline V gene are LNHNV and YYDKDF (reference sequence). The V end lost 0 bases, the J end lost 9 bases, and 11 bases lay between the germline ends. In DNA form, the CDR3 reads TGTGCCACCAGCAGAGACTTACCTGTACGGGAGCTGTTTTTT. It encodes CATSRDLPVRELFF.

This clonotype was found a few times. The chain employs TRBV24-1 and TRBJ2-1; D is uncertain. Germline CDR1 KGHDR, CDR2 SFDVKD. The CDR3 length is 12 residues. V lost 3 bases and J 13 bases, leaving 12 bases between the germline ends. CDR3 loop: CATSDKNRVQFF. The CDR3 bases are TGTGCCACCAGTGATAAAAATAGGGTCCAGTTCTTC.